This T cell receptor (beta chain) was observed in a study of regulatory T cells in long-lasting Graves disease. Building of the TCR beta libraries involved iRepertoire HTBI primers and Arm-PCR of CDR3 regions. MiXCR, applied by TCRdb to the multiplex PCR reads, yields one record per CDR3 protein. Among some 330,000 distinct CDR3 sequences listed, roughly 25% were seen once. The time point: persistent/refractory GD, antithyroid drugs over 5 years with positive TRAb. The TCR library used RNA extracted from PBMCs. Germline V CDR1 and CDR2: LGHDT, YNNKEL (reference sequence). CDR3 size: 13 residues. Trimming cost V 1 base and J 5 bases, with 8 bases left between them.

Here the sequenced sample was peripheral blood mononuclear cells (PBMCs), taken when the disease was refractory, from a patient treated with antithyroid drugs. The chain is built from TRBV3-1 and TRBJ2-5; D is uncertain. The TCR was taken from a woman aged 40 to 55 with Graves disease. CDR3 residues: CASSQGHGETQYF. The CDR3, as DNA: TGTGCCAGCAGCCAAGGTCACGGGGAGACCCAGTACTTC.